This passage covers 20 T cell receptor beta chains from one sample sequenced in a study of shared clonotypes between healthy human individuals. Profiling relied on immunoSEQ multiplex PCR, and the TCRdb table lists in-frame clones only, not all of them. The sample carries about 490,000 clones, more than 65% recorded once. Sequencing was performed on PBMCs. These receptor sequences come from a woman aged 40 to 50 in good health. Some clones in this sample may be carry-over from other donors' samples.

On this clone: Since a much larger clone is just one base distant, this may be a read error. The V and J genes are TRBV6-1 and TRBJ2-7, with 8 bases matching TRBD1. CDR3 length equals 13 residues. The V gene's germline CDR1 is MNHNS and CDR2 SASEGT. CDR3 protein: CASSEQGARERYF. In DNA form, the CDR3 reads TGTGCCAGCAGTGAACAGGGGGCGCGCGAGCGGTACTTC.

The CDR3 DNA follows: TGCAGTTTCCTCTACAATGAGCAGTTCTTC. Its translation is CSFLYNEQFF. The genes are TRBV20-1 and TRBJ2-1; D is unclear. Germline-derived CDR1 and CDR2 are DFQATT and SNEGSKA (reference sequence). The CDR3 is made up of 10 amino acids. Trimming pared 8 bases from V and 3 bases from J, leaving 5 bases between.

This clone was observed a few times. J is TRBJ2-2 and V is TRBV2, with D possibly matching TRBD1 (5 bases). The CDR3 is 15 residues long. V was clipped by 4 bases and J by 3 bases, with 12 bases between them. Germline V gene lookup returns CDR1 SNHLY and CDR2 FYNNEI. The CDR3 protein is CASSALRVHTGELFF. The CDR3 DNA reads as TGTGCCAGCAGTGCCCTCAGGGTACACACCGGGGAGCTGTTTTTT.

V is TRBV30 and J is TRBJ1-2, with TRBD1 matching 9 bases. Germline loops: CDR1 GTSNPN, CDR2 SVGIG (reference sequence). The junction had 10 bases not matched to a gene; V was cut back by 0 bases and J by 5 bases. The CDR3 runs 16 residues. CDR3 in amino acids: CAWSVRGTGSSYGYTF. CDR3 nucleotides: TGTGCCTGGAGTGTGCGGGGGACAGGGTCCTCATATGGCTACACCTTC.

The chain recombines TRBV7-2 with TRBJ2-7; D may correspond to TRBD1 or TRBD2 (6 bases each). The CDR3 is 15 residues long. Trimming took 3 bases from V and 3 from J, leaving 15 bases between them. In germline, CDR1 is SGHTA, CDR2 FQGNSA. The CDR3 DNA is TGTGCCAGCAGCTTTAGGGGGACTCTTATCTACGAGCAGTACTTC. Encoded protein: CASSFRGTLIYEQYF.

The rearrangement uses TRBV27 and TRBJ2-1; 9 bases match TRBD2. CDR3 length equals 15 residues. The V segment lost 6 bases and the J segment 4 bases; nucleotides outside the gene matches: 7. The germline CDR1 and CDR2 sequences are MNHEY and SMNVEV (reference sequence). The CDR3 sequence is CASRLSGSVYNEQFF. CDR3 DNA sequence: TGTGCCAGCAGGCTTAGCGGGAGTGTGTACAATGAGCAGTTCTTC.

About this clone: Since a far larger clone is one base different, this is likely a read error. This same CDR3 is encoded by further DNA sequences in the sample. This chain connects TRBV29-1 to TRBJ2-3, with 11 nucleotides matching TRBD2. The CDR3 runs to 17 residues. J lost 0 bases, V lost 7 bases, and 12 bases had no gene match. Per the germline V gene, CDR1 is SQVTM and CDR2 is ANQGSEA. The CDR3 region has the DNA TGCAGCGCCGACGGGACTAGCGGAAGGATGAGCACAGATACGCAGTATTTT. As protein: CSADGTSGRMSTDTQYF.

This rearrangement joins TRBV5-1 to TRBJ1-1; no definite D call. Germline V gene lookup returns CDR1 SGHRS and CDR2 YFSETQ. With 3 bases removed from V and 1 base from J, the gap between germline ends came to 7 bases. The CDR3 is 13 amino acids. The CDR3 here is CASSSGPNTEAFF. The CDR3 coding sequence is TGCGCCAGCAGCTCCGGTCCGAACACTGAAGCTTTCTTT.

This clone was detected only once. The chain employs TRBV29-1 and TRBJ2-1, with TRBD2 matching 12 bases. Germline V gene data show CDR1 as SQVTM and CDR2 as ANQGSEA. This CDR3 is built from 15 residues. The trim removed 1 base at V and 4 bases at J, leaving 2 bases unmatched. In nucleotides, the CDR3 is TGCAGCGTTGAAGGAGGACTAGCGGGGTACAATGAGCAGTTCTTC. This encodes CSVEGGLAGYNEQFF.

For this clone: Other nucleotide sequences in the sample specify the same CDR3. V is TRBV7-2 and J is TRBJ1-1; D gene uncertain. CDR3 size: 13 residues. Looked up from germline, CDR1 is SGHTA and CDR2 is FQGNSA. V gave up 3 bases and J gave up 1 base, with 6 bases separating them. The CDR3 sequence: CASSFSENTEAFF. CDR3 DNA: TGTGCCAGCAGCTTCTCTGAGAACACTGAAGCTTTCTTT. Full variable domain (missing parts from reference TRBV7-2 and TRBJ1-1): GAGVSQSPSNKVTEKGKDVELRCDPISGHTALYWYRQSLGQGLEFLIYFQGNSAPDKSGLPSDRFSAERTGGSVSTLTIQRTQQEDSAVYLCASSFSENTEAFFGQGTRLTVV.

About this clone: A far larger clone is off by one base, so a read error is likely. The rearrangement links TRBV7-2 to TRBJ2-3; no firm D call. The CDR3 length is 12 residues. The germline gives CDR1 SGHTA, CDR2 FQGNSA. V lost 4 bases, J lost 1 base, and 3 bases lay in between. CDR3 protein: CASSSRTDTQYF. The CDR3 DNA is TGTGCCAGCAGCTCCCGCACAGATACGCAGTATTTT.

The V call is TRBV5-6, the J call TRBJ1-5; a possible D gene is TRBD1 (6 bases). CDR3 size: 14 residues. CDR1 and CDR2 (germline): SGHDT, YYEEEE. V was trimmed by 2 bases and J by 3 bases, leaving 9 bases between them. CDR3: CASSFGQINQPQHF. The DNA of the CDR3 is TGTGCCAGCAGCTTCGGACAGATCAATCAGCCCCAGCATTTT.

This sequence joins TRBV30 and TRBJ2-1; a possible D gene is TRBD2 (6 bases). CDR1 and CDR2 from the germline V gene are GTSNPN and SVGIG (reference sequence). The ends were cut back, 5 bases at V and 0 bases at J, with 8 bases in the middle. This CDR3 spans 13 amino acids. The CDR3 reads CAWAGSSYNEQFF. The CDR3 DNA reads as TGTGCCTGGGCGGGGAGCTCCTACAATGAGCAGTTCTTC.

The rearrangement joins TRBV19 to TRBJ1-1; possible D gene TRBD1, 5 bases. Trimming stripped 7 bases from V and 0 bases from J, with 18 bases between. The CDR3 sequence is 16 residues long. The germline V gene has CDR1 LNHDA and CDR2 SQIVND (reference sequence). In nucleotides, the CDR3 is TGTGCCAGTAACCTCCGAAAGGGGTCTATGAACACTGAAGCTTTCTTT. As protein: CASNLRKGSMNTEAFF.

Turning to this clone: Other DNA sequences within the sample encode an identical CDR3. The chain is built from TRBV5-1 and TRBJ2-1, with 8 bases matching TRBD2. The V gene's germline CDR1 is SGHRS and CDR2 YFSETQ. This CDR3 spans 16 amino acids. Germline trimming cut 0 bases from V and 2 bases from J; bases unmatched to any gene: 4. The CDR3 loop reads CASSLESSGAYNEQFF. The CDR3 nucleotides read TGCGCCAGCAGCTTGGAGAGTAGCGGGGCCTACAATGAGCAGTTCTTC.

The J gene is TRBJ2-7, the V gene TRBV6-1; tentative D call: TRBD2 (6 bases). This CDR3 comprises 14 residues. V was shortened by 4 bases and J by 0 bases, with 10 bases between the two germline ends. Germline CDR1 MNHNS, CDR2 SASEGT. The DNA for the CDR3 is TGTGCCAGCAGTGCCGGGAGAAACTCCTACGAGCAGTACTTC. Translation gives CASSAGRNSYEQYF.

This clone was detected only once. Given a far larger clone just one base away, this is likely a sequencing read error. Different DNA sequences within this sample yield the same CDR3. The CDR3: CSAEGCGTGIPPNYEQYF. The CDR3 DNA sequence: TGCAGCGCCGAGGGTTGCGGGACAGGAATACCCCCCAACTACGAGCAGTACTTC. This chain connects TRBV29-1 to TRBJ2-7; 8 bases agree with TRBD1. Trimming removed 7 bases from V and 3 bases from J; junction bases left unmatched: 23. The CDR3 spans 18 residues. Germline CDR1 reads SQVTM; CDR2 reads ANQGSEA.

Details on this clone: Given a far larger clone just one base away, this is likely a sequencing read error. CDR3 in amino acids: CASSIDTEYGHTF. In DNA form, the CDR3 reads TGTGCCAGTAGTATAGATACAGAATATGGCCACACCTTC. This chain connects TRBV19 to TRBJ1-2; D not certain. The CDR3 sequence is 13 residues long. Germline CDR1 and CDR2: LNHDA and SQIVND (reference sequence). Based on the CDR3 plus reference TRBV19 and TRBJ1-2, the full variable domain is DGGITQSPKYLFRKEGQNVTLSCEQNLNHDAMYWYRQDPGQGLRLIYYSQIVNDFQKGDIAEGYSVSREKKESFPLTVTSAQKNPTAFYLCASSIDTEYGHTFGSGTRLTVV.

The chain joins TRBV11-2 to TRBJ2-7; 9 bases are shared with TRBD1. The V and J ends lost 6 bases and 2 bases, in that order; junction bases with no gene match: 8. This CDR3 spans 15 amino acids. Germline V gene sequence: CDR1 SGHAT, CDR2 FQNNGV. The CDR3 DNA is TGTGCCAGCAGAGTTTTCGGGACAGGGACCTACGAGCAGTACTTC. Translating it yields CASRVFGTGTYEQYF.

Note on this clone: This sample includes further DNA sequences coding for the same CDR3. This sequence joins TRBV28 and TRBJ2-3; D gene ambiguous. The CDR3 is 13 amino acids. V shed 2 bases and J shed 0 bases, with 3 bases lying between them. The germline V gene encodes CDR1 MDHEN and CDR2 SYDVKM. The CDR3 sequence is CASSLPSTDTQYF. The DNA of the CDR3 is TGTGCCAGCAGTTTACCTAGCACAGATACGCAGTATTTT.